The entry below gives a single T cell receptor beta chain sequence along with its context. This specimen comes from a study of identifying expanded T cells in peripheral blood. Here immunoSEQ multiplex PCR was the method, and the copy in TCRdb shows in-frame clones only, minus some. The sample includes about 100,000 clones, about 88% of them seen just once. CDR1 is MRHNA, CDR2 SNTAGT, per germline. The CDR3 is 15 residues long. V gave up 4 bases and J gave up 8 bases; unmatched junction bases: 7. The material sequenced was blood. The clonotype was recovered from a person aged 18 to 75 in good health. The chain is built from TRBV6-4 and TRBJ2-1; 11 nucleotides line up with TRBD2. The CDR3 sequence: CASSGLAGGVDEQFF. The CDR3 DNA reads as TGTGCCAGCAGTGGCCTAGCGGGAGGAGTAGATGAGCAGTTCTTC.